This entry lists 3 T cell receptor beta chains sequenced from one sample in a study of blood T cell repertoires in COVID-19. The assay was immunoSEQ multiplex PCR, and TCRdb's table has in-frame clones only and misses some. Of approximately 300,000 clones listed, 80% to 95% are singletons. Material: peripheral blood. Receptors originate from a woman aged 25 to 39 with COVID-19, enrolled during active disease.

J is TRBJ2-1 and V is TRBV4-1; 16 nucleotides agree with TRBD2. V lost 5 bases to trimming and J lost 1 base; unmatched junction nucleotides: 5. CDR3 size: 18 residues. Germline CDR1 is MGHRA and CDR2 is YSYEKL. For the CDR3, the DNA is TGCGCCAGCAGCGGGACTAGCGGGAGGGCCATTTCCTACAATGAGCAGTTCTTC. It yields the protein CASSGTSGRAISYNEQFF.

The chain employs TRBV12-2 and TRBJ2-1; the listed D gene, TRBD1, was not tested against the DNA. TRBV12-2 is listed as a pseudogene. The CDR3 loop spans 19 amino acids. The CDR3, as DNA: TGTGCAAGTCGCTTTTTAGTTCTAGTTTGGGACAGGGCTTGGGGTGAGCAGTTCTTC. Translating gives CASRFLVLVWDRAWGEQFF.

This clone appeared once. V gene TRBV7-2 combines with J gene TRBJ2-1, with D possibly being TRBD1 (6 bases). CDR3 length: 15 residues. Germline V gives CDR1 SGHTA, CDR2 FQGNSA. The V end lost 0 bases, the J end lost 4 bases, and 10 bases lay between the germline ends. CDR3 coding DNA: TGTGCCAGCAGCTTAGCCCAGGGGTTTTACAATGAGCAGTTCTTC. Translating it yields CASSLAQGFYNEQFF.